This T cell receptor beta chain was identified in a study of TIL therapy for anti-PD-1-resistant metastatic lung cancer. Study overall: Most patients had lung adenocarcinoma. The study, taken as a whole, reports: Treatment-naive, never-smoker and oncogene-addicted patients were overrepresented in this highly selected cohort.

Regarding time point: pre-treatment sample, taken before nivolumab and TIL therapy. CDR1 is MDHEN, CDR2 SYDVKM, per germline. The V end lost 5 bases, the J end lost 9 bases, and 14 bases lay between the germline ends. The CDR3 spans 14 residues. On this clone itself: The target antigen is unknown.

This was the immunoSEQ v3 assay. The protocol was immunoSEQ multiplex PCR, while the TCRdb copy is restricted to in-frame clones and leaves out a portion. In the table there are more than 45,000 clones, roughly 80% of which are singletons. Specimen: blood, collected at baseline. The origin of this receptor is a person aged 25-85 years with non-small cell lung cancer. The genes are TRBV28 and TRBJ1-6; D not resolved. For the CDR3, the DNA is TGTGCCAGCAGTAATGAAGTACGGGGTTCACCCCTCCACTTT. Protein sequence: CASSNEVRGSPLHF.